This T cell receptor beta chain originates from a study of regulatory T cells in long-lasting Graves disease (dated by TCRdb to the early 2020s). Regarding the complete study: Persistent Graves' disease was defined as antithyroid drug treatment for over 5 years with persistently positive TSH receptor autoantibodies. Peripheral blood TCR sequencing and RNA sequencing compared persistent Graves' disease patients with newly diagnosed Graves' disease patients. The study was registered as a clinical trial and conducted in China. A total of about 35 samples underwent TCR sequencing, from some 13 patients with persistent Graves' disease and 20 or so patients with newly diagnosed Graves' disease. In the clinical cohort, patients with persistent Graves' disease had used antithyroid drugs for an average of about 10.3 years. Findings and caveats that apply to the study as a whole: Persistent disease showed preferential use of TRBV28, TRBJ1-2 and TRBJ2-5, whereas newly diagnosed disease favored TRBV20-1 and TRBJ2-1. The authors acknowledged the small sample size as a limitation that may reduce accuracy. Because the primary lesion, thyroid tissue, could not be accessed, the study looked at peripheral blood alone. Sequencing and analysis were limited to the TCR beta chain. Patients with persistent disease shared more public clonotypes (roughly 2,900) than newly diagnosed patients did (around 980). Persistent Graves' disease patients showed lower TCR Shannon entropy and fewer highly expanded clones than newly diagnosed patients, suggesting clonal expansion.

Taken from cysteine to phenylalanine, the CDR3 has 13 residues. The kept DNA is CDR3 alone, 39 bases in frame from the first base. Via the germline V gene, CDR1 is MDHEN and CDR2 SYDVKM. V was cut back by 6 bases and J by 4 bases, leaving a gap of 12 bases between them. This clonotype has a count of ten or more. Its cognate antigen has yet to be identified. The sample holds no much larger clone one base away, and base qualities are not on file. Library creation used multiplex PCR. These reads were obtained on an Illumina HiSeq 4000. TCR beta libraries were built with iRepertoire HTBI primers and Arm-PCR amplification of CDR3 regions. Gel purification was performed on PCR products prior to sequencing. Per the authors' processing: Across samples, around 58 TRBV and approximately 15 TRBJ segments were identified and used for gene usage analysis of CDR3 amino acid clonotypes. Filtered high-quality paired reads were merged into contigs using COPE and FqMerger. BLAST was used to align contigs to IMGT TRBV, TRBD and TRBJ reference genes, with CDR3 defined following IMGT. Clonotypes above 0.1% frequency were classified as highly expanded clones. Shannon entropy was used to measure repertoire diversity, and the Gini coefficient was used to measure V-J evenness. Public clonotypes were defined as clonotypes shared by more than one individual. In-frame beta chains were kept once TCRdb had trimmed the public reads at Q25 with fastp and called clones with MiXCR. Duplicate CDR3 protein sequences are folded into a single record with the most common DNA and genes. TCRdb's processing, not the authors' own work, is the source of the V and J calls. In this sample the table shows 350,000 to 450,000 distinct CDR3 sequences, roughly 24% of which occur a single time. The biggest ten clones account for roughly a quarter of the sample.

In light of the paper, this sample's time point label describes: persistent/refractory GD, antithyroid drugs over 5 years with positive TRAb. RNA was extracted from PBMCs in TRIzol for both TCR sequencing and RNA sequencing. Graves' disease was diagnosed according to American Thyroid Association guidelines. Recruitment of patients was carried out at an endocrinology department in Xi'an, China. From each patient, around 9 milliliters of peripheral blood was collected into an EDTA anticoagulant tube. Ficoll Paque Plus density gradient separation was used to isolate PBMCs, and no additional T cell sorting was done. RNA quality was checked with an Agilent 2100 Bioanalyzer and agarose gel, and concentration with a NanoDrop 2000.

In this chain, TRBV28 is recombined with TRBJ1-1; TRBD1 is a weak D gene call, 5 bases matching. The material was peripheral blood mononuclear cells (PBMCs), obtained when the disease was refractory, from a patient treated with antithyroid drugs. The sequence was obtained from a woman in her 40s with Graves disease. Donor details come from another sample of the same person, matched by shared clones. This receptor has the CDR3 CASSPMGVTEAFF. Read as DNA, the sequence is TGTGCCAGCAGCCCGATGGGGGTCACTGAAGCTTTCTTT.